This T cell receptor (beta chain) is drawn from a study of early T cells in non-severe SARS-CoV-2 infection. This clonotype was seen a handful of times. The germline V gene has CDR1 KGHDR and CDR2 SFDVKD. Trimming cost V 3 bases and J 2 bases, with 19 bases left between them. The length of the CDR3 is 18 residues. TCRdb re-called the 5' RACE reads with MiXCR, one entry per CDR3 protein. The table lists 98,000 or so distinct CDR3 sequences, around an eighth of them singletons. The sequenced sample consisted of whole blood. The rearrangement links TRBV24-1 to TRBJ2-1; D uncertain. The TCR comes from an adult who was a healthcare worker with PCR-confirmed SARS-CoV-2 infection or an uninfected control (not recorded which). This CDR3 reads CATSDPPSPASTYNEQFF. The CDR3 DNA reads TGTGCCACCAGTGATCCCCCTTCCCCGGCGTCTACCTACAATGAGCAGTTCTTC.